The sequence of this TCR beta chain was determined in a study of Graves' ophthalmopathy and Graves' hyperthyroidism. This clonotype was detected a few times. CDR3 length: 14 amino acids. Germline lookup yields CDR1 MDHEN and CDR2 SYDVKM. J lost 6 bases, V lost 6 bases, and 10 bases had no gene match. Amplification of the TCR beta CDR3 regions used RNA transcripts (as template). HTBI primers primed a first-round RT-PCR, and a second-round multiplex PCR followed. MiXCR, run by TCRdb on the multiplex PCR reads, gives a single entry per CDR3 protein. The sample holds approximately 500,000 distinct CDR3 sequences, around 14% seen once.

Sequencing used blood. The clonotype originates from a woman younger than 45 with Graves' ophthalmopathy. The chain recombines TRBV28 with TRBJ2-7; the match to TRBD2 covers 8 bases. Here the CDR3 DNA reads TGTGCCAGCAGCCGGGCGGGACTAGGGGGCGAGCAGTACTTC. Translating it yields CASSRAGLGGEQYF.